This T cell receptor beta chain originates from a study of OX40 agonist ivuxolimab in advanced cancers. Background for the entire study: Ivuxolimab was an agonistic, fully human IgG2 monoclonal antibody directed against OX40 (CD134), a costimulatory receptor. Intravenous ivuxolimab was administered to patients every 2 weeks at six dose levels: 0.01, 0.1, 0.3, 1.5, 3 and 10 mg/kg. Of the roughly 51 dose-escalation patients, hepatocellular carcinoma was present in around 19, melanoma in about 15, renal cell carcinoma in 9 and head and neck cancer in 9. The dose-escalation cohort was 82.7% male with a mean age of approximately 60 years, ranging from roughly 23 to 90. Patients were allowed to have had prior anti-PD-1, anti-PD-L1 or anti-CTLA-4 therapy, and more than 30% of the dose-escalation patients had previously received checkpoint inhibitors. Partial responses occurred in three dose-escalation patients: two with cutaneous melanoma and one with hepatocellular carcinoma. The purpose of peripheral TCRbeta sequencing was to test whether ivuxolimab changed TCR sequence diversity and led to clonal T-cell expansion. The paper describes the monotherapy dose-escalation part (N = 52 patients) of the phase I trial of ivuxolimab.

On the study overall, not on this receptor specifically: Antigen specificity was not determined for the clonally expanded peripheral T cells. At doses of 0.1 to 3.0 mg/kg, clonal expansion of both CD4+ and CD8+ blood T cells was observed from baseline to week 6. In partial responders in the 0.1-3.0 mg/kg groups, normalized peripheral clonal expansion was found to be among the lowest, especially among CD8+ T cells. Low levels of normalized T-cell clonal expansion were also seen in some nonresponding patients. After ivuxolimab, expanded clones were on average more numerous among CD8+ T cells than among CD4+ T cells.

To sequence the TCRbeta CDR3 region, genomic DNA was isolated from the sorted cells. TCRbeta CDR3 regions were sequenced using the immunoSEQ Assay. The source is immuneACCESS, and TCRdb retained only in-frame sequences with V and J called. Part of the clones is not carried over; for the studies checked, unresolved V genes explain less than half of this, and the remainder is unexplained. The sample includes 55,000 to 70,000 clones, with roughly 86% observed a single time. Of the sample, about 1.2% is held by the ten largest clones. The trial excluded patients who had a history of autoimmune disease or were on systemic immunosuppression. Peripheral blood for TCR sequencing was collected from all dose cohorts at baseline, on cycle 4 day 1, and on cycle 7 day 1. Samples were obtained from an open-label, multicenter, first-in-human phase I dose-escalation trial of ivuxolimab. The trial enrolled adults with locally advanced or metastatic head and neck squamous cell, hepatocellular, melanoma or renal cell carcinoma. CD4+ and CD8+ T cells were sorted separately from peripheral blood before TCR sequencing.

The junction carries 18 bases between V and J, which are trimmed by 2 bases and 7 bases respectively. The CDR3, from cysteine to phenylalanine, totals 15 residues. The only DNA kept is the CDR3, 45 bases in frame from the first base. The germline V gene supplies CDR1 SGHRS and CDR2 YFSETQ. Of note for this clone: This clone's antigen is unknown. One base away there is no much larger clone; base qualities are not given.

The receptor's source is an adult with an advanced solid tumor such as melanoma, head and neck, liver or kidney cancer. Sequenced material: CD4+ or CD8+ T cells sorted from blood, taken in a trial of the OX40 agonist ivuxolimab. The rearranged segments are TRBV5-1 and TRBJ1-1; TRBD1 could be the D gene, as 5 bases match. The CDR3 reads as follows: CASSFGAGRRSEAFF. The DNA is as follows: TGCGCCAGCAGCTTTGGGGCAGGAAGAAGGAGTGAAGCTTTCTTT.